The following is a T cell receptor (beta chain) sequence with its context. Its antigen is unidentified. The treatment is: roughly 10-day PBMC culture with coronavirus spike peptide pools or control peptides (ViraFEST assay). Spanning March to December 2020, the positive PCR dates came before US Alpha, Beta and Delta variants. CDR1 and CDR2 from the germline V gene are SGHVS and FNYEAQ. The CDR3 spans 18 residues. The trim removed 4 bases at V and 1 base at J, leaving 5 bases unmatched. The record originates from a study of vaccination and CD4 T cells after COVID-19. Study context: Convalescent donors were composed of six males and four females, of whom two were Hispanic. Stimulation of the cells used overlapping spike peptide pools from SARS-CoV-2 and from the common cold coronaviruses HCoV-NL63, HCoV-OC43 and HCoV-229E.

The assay that was used to sequence DNA from cultured CD4+ T cells was the Oncomine TCR Beta short-read assay. Genomic DNA was drawn out of CD4+ T cells grown in culture. TCRdb called the PCR reads again in MiXCR, with one record for every CDR3 protein. The repertoire consists of 16,000 or so distinct CDR3 sequences, with around two fifths occurring once and the leading ten covering under 8%. This TCR came from a human donor who had recovered from COVID-19. The material was CD4+ T cells from blood, cultured in vitro, obtained after SARS-CoV-2 vaccination. This rearrangement joins TRBV7-6 to TRBJ2-3; TRBD2 agrees at 16 bases. The CDR3, as DNA: TGTGCCAGCAGCTCGGGACTAGCGGGAGGGGTGGGCACAGATACGCAGTATTTT. Translation gives CASSSGLAGGVGTDTQYF.